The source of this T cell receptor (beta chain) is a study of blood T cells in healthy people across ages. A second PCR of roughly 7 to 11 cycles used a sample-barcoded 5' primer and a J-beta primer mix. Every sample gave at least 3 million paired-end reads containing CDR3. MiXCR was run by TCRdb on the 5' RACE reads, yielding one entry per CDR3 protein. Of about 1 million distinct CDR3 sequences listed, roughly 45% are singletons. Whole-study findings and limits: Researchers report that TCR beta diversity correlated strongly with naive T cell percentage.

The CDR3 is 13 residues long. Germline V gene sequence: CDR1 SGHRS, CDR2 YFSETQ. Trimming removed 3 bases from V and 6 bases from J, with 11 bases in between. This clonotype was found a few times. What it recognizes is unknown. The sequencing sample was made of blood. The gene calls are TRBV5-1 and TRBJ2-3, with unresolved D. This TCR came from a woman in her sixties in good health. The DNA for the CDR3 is TGCGCCAGCAGCTCATACCCCACCGATACGCAGTATTTT. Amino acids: CASSSYPTDTQYF.